This T cell receptor (beta chain) stems from a study of blood T cell repertoires in COVID-19. As for the study in general: The United States, Italy and Spain were the sources of the acute and convalescent COVID-19 samples. PBMCs, B-cell-depleted T cells, or T cells provided the cDNA or gDNA that made up the material.

Germline V CDR1 and CDR2: LNHDA, SQIVND (reference sequence). The CDR3 has 15 residues. Germline trimming cut 10 bases from V and 3 bases from J; bases unmatched to any gene: 10. In the authors' workflow: Nucleated cell counts were estimated from reference gene primer amplification. The data were produced by immunoSEQ multiplex PCR, yet TCRdb's version contains in-frame clones alone and is incomplete. That table gives V, J and clone size, and the DNA gave D and trimming. The table has about 200,000 clones, roughly 89% seen once. This sequence was found in a man aged 60-69 years who had recovered from COVID-19. The sample taken for sequencing was peripheral blood. This chain connects TRBV19 to TRBJ1-1; 11 positions match TRBD1. The CDR3 protein is CANQGQGALDTEAFF. The CDR3 coding sequence is TGTGCCAACCAAGGACAGGGGGCATTGGACACTGAAGCTTTCTTT.